This T cell receptor (beta chain) was sequenced in a study of regulatory T cells in long-lasting Graves disease. This clonotype showed up many times. Its cognate antigen is unknown. General study points: Among the persistent patients, 2,500 to 3,500 public clonotypes were shared, more than the approximately 1,000 shared among new patients.

Time point meaning: persistent/refractory GD, antithyroid drugs over 5 years with positive TRAb. After RNA was extracted from PBMCs, the TCR library was made from it. In building TCR beta libraries, iRepertoire HTBI primers were used together with Arm-PCR of CDR3 regions. One entry per CDR3 protein results from TCRdb running MiXCR on the multiplex PCR reads. The table shows under 350,000 distinct CDR3 sequences, with approximately 20% occurring only once. Germline CDR1 and CDR2: MDHEN and SYDVKM. The CDR3 has 15 amino acids. Trimming left V 6 bases short and J 3 bases short, with 17 bases between. This material consisted of peripheral blood mononuclear cells (PBMCs), taken when the disease was refractory, from a patient treated with antithyroid drugs. This chain uses TRBV28 with TRBJ2-5, with D uncertain. This sequence originates from a female donor with Graves disease. The CDR3 bases are TGTGCCAGCAGACACATCGTAGGGCCCGAAGAGACCCAGTACTTC. Translation gives CASRHIVGPEETQYF.